The rows below give T cell receptor beta chains drawn from one sample of a study of TIL therapy for anti-PD-1-resistant metastatic lung cancer. Generated by immunoSEQ multiplex PCR, the TCRdb table keeps only in-frame clones and is missing some. The sample includes more than 20,000 clones, over 55% of them seen just once. The material was tumor tissue, obtained at baseline. These receptors all stem from a woman between 25 and 85 years old with non-small cell lung cancer. The CDR3 runs from the conserved cysteine through the conserved F or W. A D gene is named only where the DNA matches it firmly. Expanded clones are given a class, and other clones once, few, many or no size at all.

J: TRBJ2-5
D: NA
V: TRBV5-1
size: NA
DNA: TGCGCCAGCAGCGAGGACTTGGAGACCCAGTACTTC
CDR3: CASSEDLETQYF

J: TRBJ2-2
D: TRBD1
V: TRBV5-4
size: NA
DNA: TGTGCCAGCAGCTTGGTGGGACAGGGTATCACCGGGGAGCTGTTTTTT
CDR3: CASSLVGQGITGELFF

J: TRBJ1-4
D: TRBD1
V: TRBV7-8
size: NA
DNA: TGTGCCAGCAGCTCACCCGGACTCGGGACAGGGGTTTATGAAAAACTGTTTTTT
CDR3: CASSSPGLGTGVYEKLFF

J: TRBJ2-7
D: NA
V: TRBV6-5
size: NA
DNA: TGTGCCAGCAGTTACAGCGGACTTCTGCCGACCTACGAGCAGTACTTC
CDR3: CASSYSGLLPTYEQYF

J: TRBJ2-1
D: NA
V: TRBV7-9
size: NA
DNA: TGTGCCAGCACCCTGACAGTTACCTACAATGAGCAGTTCTTC
CDR3: CASTLTVTYNEQFF

J: TRBJ2-7
D: TRBD1
V: TRBV5-4
size: NA
DNA: TGTGCCAGCAGCCCGACAGGGGGGACCTACGAGCAGTACTTC
CDR3: CASSPTGGTYEQYF

J: TRBJ2-6
D: NA
V: TRBV7-8
size: once
DNA: TGTGCCAGCAGCTTAGGCCCAGGCTCTGGGGCCAACGTCCTGACTTTC
CDR3: CASSLGPGSGANVLTF

J: TRBJ2-1
D: TRBD2
V: TRBV7-7
size: few
DNA: TGTGCCAGCAGCTCTGGACTAGCGGGGGCCTACAATGAGCAGTTCTTC
CDR3: CASSSGLAGAYNEQFF

J: TRBJ2-1
D: TRBD2
V: TRBV6-1
size: NA
DNA: TGTGCCAGCAGTAGGGAGGGAGTTTCAAATGAGCAGTTCTTC
CDR3: CASSREGVSNEQFF

J: TRBJ1-1
D: TRBD1
V: TRBV30
size: NA
DNA: TGTGCCTGGGGACAGGGAAGGGGTAACACTGAAGCTTTCTTT
CDR3: CAWGQGRGNTEAFF

J: TRBJ1-4
D: TRBD1
V: TRBV5-4
size: NA
DNA: TGTGCCAGCAGCCAACAAGACAGGGCAACTAATGAAAAACTGTTTTTT
CDR3: CASSQQDRATNEKLFF

J: TRBJ1-5
D: NA
V: TRBV19
size: few
DNA: TGTGCCATAAGGGGGAATAGCAATCAGCCCCAGCATTTT
CDR3: CAIRGNSNQPQHF

J: TRBJ2-5
D: TRBD2
V: TRBV5-1
size: NA
DNA: TGCGCCAGCAGCTCAGGACTAGCGGGGCAAGAGACCCAGTACTTC
CDR3: CASSSGLAGQETQYF

J: TRBJ2-2
D: NA
V: TRBV4-1
size: once
DNA: TGCGCCAGCAGAATACAGACGAACACCGGGGAGCTGTTTTTT
CDR3: CASRIQTNTGELFF

J: TRBJ2-7
D: TRBD1
V: TRBV19
size: few
DNA: TGTGCCAGTAGTTCTCAGGGGGCGAGAGAATACGAGCAGTACTTC
CDR3: CASSSQGAREYEQYF

J: TRBJ2-7
D: NA
V: TRBV2
size: NA
DNA: TGTGCCAGCAGAGACTACCCGGACACAAGCTGGACGTATCAGGATTACGAGCAGTACTTC
CDR3: CASRDYPDTSWTYQDYEQYF

J: TRBJ1-3
D: TRBD1
V: TRBV11-2
size: NA
DNA: TGTGCCAGCAGCTCCAGGGGACAGGCTGGAAACACCATATATTTT
CDR3: CASSSRGQAGNTIYF

J: TRBJ2-1
D: NA
V: TRBV12-1
size: NA
DNA: TGTGCCAGCAGCCCCTTCTACGGGTGGAGGAATGAGCAGTTCTTC
CDR3: CASSPFYGWRNEQFF

J: TRBJ2-1
D: TRBD2
V: TRBV6-1
size: NA
DNA: TGTGCCAGCAGTGAAGCGGAGCAGGGAAGAAGGCTAGCGGGACGTTACAATGAGCAGTTCTTC
CDR3: CASSEAEQGRRLAGRYNEQFF

J: TRBJ2-1
D: TRBD2
V: TRBV6-1
size: NA
DNA: TGTGCCAGCAGTGAGGCGGGAGTAAGTGAGCAGTTCTTC
CDR3: CASSEAGVSEQFF

J: TRBJ2-1
D: NA
V: TRBV6-1
size: NA
DNA: TGTGCCAGCAGTGAAAGGCTAGCCGCCAGCAATGAGCAGTTCTTC
CDR3: CASSERLAASNEQFF

J: TRBJ2-2
D: TRBD2
V: TRBV5-6
size: few
DNA: TGTGCCAGCAACCAACTAGCGGTGATGATCGGGGAGCTGTTTTTT
CDR3: CASNQLAVMIGELFF